This is a list of T cell receptor beta chains from one sample in a study of regulatory T cells in long-lasting Graves disease. TCRdb re-derived calls from the multiplex PCR reads in MiXCR, one entry per CDR3 protein. Of approximately 490,000 distinct CDR3 sequences listed, 16% are singletons. This sample was also put to use in a study of T cells in Graves' hyperthyroidism and ophthalmopathy.

The starting material was peripheral blood mononuclear cells (PBMCs), obtained at new diagnosis, from a patient treated with antithyroid drugs. The receptors stem from a man aged 35-49 years with Graves disease. The CDR3 runs from the conserved cysteine through the conserved F or W. The D gene is left open where the match is weak. The size entry is marked missing in some rows and otherwise reads once, few, many or a size class.

CDR3 protein: CASSDQGTAQPQHF; CDR3 DNA: TGTGCCAGCAGTGATCAGGGGACGGCTCAGCCCCAGCATTTT; clone size: many; J gene: TRBJ1-5; V gene: TRBV2; CDR3 length: 14; D gene: -
CDR3 protein: CASSLKWGSYEQYF; CDR3 DNA: TGTGCCAGCAGTTTAAAATGGGGGTCCTACGAGCAGTACTTC; clone size: many; J gene: TRBJ2-7; V gene: TRBV27; CDR3 length: 14; D gene: -
CDR3 protein: CASSTRTGATNEKLFF; CDR3 DNA: TGCGCCAGCAGCACACGGACAGGGGCAACTAATGAAAAACTGTTTTTT; clone size: few; J gene: TRBJ1-4; V gene: TRBV5-1; CDR3 length: 16; D gene: TRBD1
CDR3 protein: CASSIRTVQNIQYF; CDR3 DNA: TGTGCCAGCAGTATTCGGACAGTCCAGAACATTCAGTACTTC; clone size: many; J gene: TRBJ2-4; V gene: TRBV2; CDR3 length: 14; D gene: -
CDR3 protein: CASSQIGEYRTEAFF; CDR3 DNA: TGTGCCAGCAGCCAAATTGGGGAGTATAGAACTGAAGCTTTCTTT; clone size: many; J gene: TRBJ1-1; V gene: TRBV28; CDR3 length: 15; D gene: -
CDR3 protein: CASSLGSTGNYGYTF; CDR3 DNA: TGTGCCAGCAGCTTAGGGTCCACAGGGAACTATGGCTACACCTTC; clone size: few; J gene: TRBJ1-2; V gene: TRBV7-2; CDR3 length: 15; D gene: -
CDR3 protein: CASSGPGQGAGEQFF; CDR3 DNA: TGTGCCAGCAGCGGACCGGGACAGGGGGCGGGTGAGCAGTTCTTC; clone size: few; J gene: TRBJ2-1; V gene: TRBV9; CDR3 length: 15; D gene: TRBD1
CDR3 protein: CASSGTTYQETQYF; CDR3 DNA: TGTGCCAGCAGTGGGACAACGTACCAAGAGACCCAGTACTTC; clone size: many; J gene: TRBJ2-5; V gene: TRBV2; CDR3 length: 14; D gene: -
CDR3 protein: CSARDLAGAQYEQYF; CDR3 DNA: TGCAGTGCTAGAGATCTAGCGGGCGCTCAGTACGAGCAGTACTTC; clone size: many; J gene: TRBJ2-7; V gene: TRBV20-1; CDR3 length: 15; D gene: TRBD2
CDR3 protein: CSARSRAGGYEQYF; CDR3 DNA: TGCAGTGCGAGATCCCGGGCCGGAGGCTACGAGCAGTACTTC; clone size: many; J gene: TRBJ2-7; V gene: TRBV20-1; CDR3 length: 14; D gene: -
CDR3 protein: CASSFDRFGTEAFF; CDR3 DNA: TGTGCCAGCAGCTTCGACAGGTTCGGCACTGAAGCTTTCTTT; clone size: many; J gene: TRBJ1-1; V gene: TRBV11-2; CDR3 length: 14; D gene: -
CDR3 protein: CASSLGRGAEAFF; CDR3 DNA: TGTGCCAGCAGTTTAGGACGGGGGGCTGAAGCTTTCTTT; clone size: many; J gene: TRBJ1-1; V gene: TRBV27; CDR3 length: 13; D gene: -
CDR3 protein: CASSQDIPGWNYGYTF; CDR3 DNA: TGTGCCAGCAGCCAAGATATCCCAGGATGGAACTATGGCTACACCTTC; clone size: few; J gene: TRBJ1-2; V gene: TRBV14; CDR3 length: 16; D gene: -
CDR3 protein: CASGRTAAENTEAFF; CDR3 DNA: TGTGCCAGCGGCAGGACCGCGGCAGAGAACACTGAAGCTTTCTTT; clone size: many; J gene: TRBJ1-1; V gene: TRBV2; CDR3 length: 15; D gene: -
CDR3 protein: CASSLTRDTEAFF; CDR3 DNA: TGTGCCAGCAGCTTAACTCGGGACACTGAAGCTTTCTTT; clone size: many; J gene: TRBJ1-1; V gene: TRBV5-1; CDR3 length: 13; D gene: -
CDR3 protein: CASSQSSRTLNSPLHF; CDR3 DNA: TGTGCCAGCAGCCAATCCTCCAGGACACTGAATTCACCCCTCCACTTT; clone size: -; J gene: TRBJ1-6; V gene: TRBV7-2; CDR3 length: 16; D gene: -
CDR3 protein: CASSLIERYNEQFF; CDR3 DNA: TGTGCCAGCAGCCTGATTGAGCGCTACAATGAGCAGTTCTTC; clone size: -; J gene: TRBJ2-1; V gene: TRBV7-2; CDR3 length: 14; D gene: -
CDR3 protein: CASSLRVVRGRHEQFF; CDR3 DNA: TGTGCCAGCAGCTTAAGAGTCGTCAGGGGTAGGCATGAGCAGTTCTTC; clone size: many; J gene: TRBJ2-1; V gene: TRBV7-9; CDR3 length: 16; D gene: -
CDR3 protein: CASSPGRGRGNEQFF; CDR3 DNA: TGTGCCAGCTCACCAGGCCGGGGGAGAGGCAATGAGCAGTTCTTC; clone size: many; J gene: TRBJ2-1; V gene: TRBV18; CDR3 length: 15; D gene: -
CDR3 protein: CASSSGPLEKLFF; CDR3 DNA: TGTGCCAGCAGCTCGGGACCGCTTGAAAAACTGTTTTTT; clone size: many; J gene: TRBJ1-4; V gene: TRBV6-1; CDR3 length: 13; D gene: -
CDR3 protein: CASSAVVAGELFF; CDR3 DNA: TGTGCCAGTAGTGCCGTGGTTGCCGGGGAGCTGTTTTTT; clone size: few; J gene: TRBJ2-2; V gene: TRBV19; CDR3 length: 13; D gene: -
CDR3 protein: CASRRAGGLETQYF; CDR3 DNA: TGTGCCAGCAGACGAGCGGGAGGTCTGGAGACCCAGTACTTC; clone size: many; J gene: TRBJ2-5; V gene: TRBV12-3/TRBV12-4; CDR3 length: 14; D gene: TRBD2
CDR3 protein: CASSLVDRGSYEQYF; CDR3 DNA: TGCGCCAGCAGCTTGGTGGACAGGGGTTCCTACGAGCAGTACTTC; clone size: many; J gene: TRBJ2-7; V gene: TRBV5-1; CDR3 length: 15; D gene: TRBD1
CDR3 protein: CASSAGIAGVSEQYF; CDR3 DNA: TGTGCCAGCAGCGCAGGGATAGCGGGAGTTAGCGAGCAGTACTTC; clone size: few; J gene: TRBJ2-7; V gene: TRBV9; CDR3 length: 15; D gene: TRBD2
CDR3 protein: CASSLRTSLGYGYTF; CDR3 DNA: TGTGCCAGCAGTCTACGGACATCCTTAGGGTATGGCTACACCTTC; clone size: few; J gene: TRBJ1-2; V gene: TRBV27; CDR3 length: 15; D gene: -
CDR3 protein: CSARDLGQGLREQYF; CDR3 DNA: TGCAGTGCTAGAGATTTAGGGCAGGGGCTGCGCGAGCAGTACTTC; clone size: -; J gene: TRBJ2-7; V gene: TRBV20-1; CDR3 length: 15; D gene: -
CDR3 protein: CASSARTSAISYEQYF; CDR3 DNA: TGTGCCAGCAGCGCAAGGACTAGCGCAATCTCCTACGAGCAGTACTTC; clone size: many; J gene: TRBJ2-7; V gene: TRBV7-2; CDR3 length: 16; D gene: TRBD2
CDR3 protein: CASRAGINQPQHF; CDR3 DNA: TGTGCCAGCAGGGCAGGCATCAATCAGCCCCAGCATTTT; clone size: -; J gene: TRBJ1-5; V gene: TRBV2; CDR3 length: 13; D gene: -
CDR3 protein: CSAQPGGAGELFF; CDR3 DNA: TGCAGCGCCCAACCGGGGGGGGCCGGGGAGCTGTTTTTT; clone size: -; J gene: TRBJ2-2; V gene: TRBV29-1; CDR3 length: 13; D gene: TRBD2
CDR3 protein: CATSDFKGRETQYF; CDR3 DNA: TGTGCCACCAGTGATTTTAAGGGGCGGGAGACCCAGTACTTC; clone size: -; J gene: TRBJ2-5; V gene: TRBV24-1; CDR3 length: 14; D gene: -
CDR3 protein: CASTPRSGGSSYNEQFF; CDR3 DNA: TGTGCCAGCACCCCACGCTCCGGGGGAAGCTCCTACAATGAGCAGTTCTTC; clone size: many; J gene: TRBJ2-1; V gene: TRBV28; CDR3 length: 17; D gene: -
CDR3 protein: CASSGRTGANSYNEQFF; CDR3 DNA: TGTGCCAGCAGCGGGCGGACAGGGGCGAACTCCTACAATGAGCAGTTCTTC; clone size: many; J gene: TRBJ2-1; V gene: TRBV7-8; CDR3 length: 17; D gene: TRBD1
CDR3 protein: CASSLGIASYNEQFF; CDR3 DNA: TGTGCCAGCAGCTTAGGTATAGCGTCCTACAATGAGCAGTTCTTC; clone size: many; J gene: TRBJ2-1; V gene: TRBV11-2; CDR3 length: 15; D gene: -
CDR3 protein: CASNHEGTGNTEAFF; CDR3 DNA: TGTGCCAGCAACCACGAGGGGACTGGGAACACTGAAGCTTTCTTT; clone size: many; J gene: TRBJ1-1; V gene: TRBV28; CDR3 length: 15; D gene: -
CDR3 protein: CASSLRSGVVGYF; CDR3 DNA: TGTGCCAGCAGCCTAAGGTCAGGGGTCGTCGGGTACTTC; clone size: many; J gene: TRBJ2-4; V gene: TRBV5-6; CDR3 length: 13; D gene: -
CDR3 protein: CASSPGGNQETQYF; CDR3 DNA: TGTGCCAGCAGCCCGGGGGGGAATCAAGAGACCCAGTACTTC; clone size: many; J gene: TRBJ2-5; V gene: TRBV6-1; CDR3 length: 14; D gene: TRBD2
CDR3 protein: CASRRGQGSYEQYF; CDR3 DNA: TGTGCCAGCAGAAGGGGACAGGGCTCCTACGAGCAGTACTTC; clone size: many; J gene: TRBJ2-7; V gene: TRBV28; CDR3 length: 14; D gene: TRBD1
CDR3 protein: CASSLRDMKETQYF; CDR3 DNA: TGTGCCAGCAGTCTCCGTGATATGAAAGAGACCCAGTACTTC; clone size: many; J gene: TRBJ2-5; V gene: TRBV28; CDR3 length: 14; D gene: -
CDR3 protein: CASSYYSETYEQYF; CDR3 DNA: TGTGCCAGCAGTTACTATAGCGAGACCTACGAGCAGTACTTC; clone size: many; J gene: TRBJ2-7; V gene: TRBV6-5; CDR3 length: 14; D gene: -
CDR3 protein: CSAAQDRSYGYTF; CDR3 DNA: TGCAGTGCTGCACAGGACAGGTCATATGGCTACACCTTC; clone size: many; J gene: TRBJ1-2; V gene: TRBV20-1; CDR3 length: 13; D gene: TRBD1
CDR3 protein: CASSLDVRQNYGYTF; CDR3 DNA: TGCGCCAGCAGCTTGGATGTCAGGCAAAACTATGGCTACACCTTC; clone size: many; J gene: TRBJ1-2; V gene: TRBV5-1; CDR3 length: 15; D gene: -
CDR3 protein: CATLRQWNTEAFF; CDR3 DNA: TGTGCCACCTTGAGACAATGGAACACTGAAGCTTTCTTT; clone size: many; J gene: TRBJ1-1; V gene: TRBV2; CDR3 length: 13; D gene: -
CDR3 protein: CASSLELGTSPDTQYF; CDR3 DNA: TGTGCCAGCAGCTTAGAGTTAGGGACTAGCCCAGATACGCAGTATTTT; clone size: many; J gene: TRBJ2-3; V gene: TRBV11-2; CDR3 length: 16; D gene: TRBD2
CDR3 protein: CASGWTGGELFF; CDR3 DNA: TGTGCCAGCGGTTGGACAGGCGGGGAGCTGTTTTTT; clone size: -; J gene: TRBJ2-2; V gene: TRBV27; CDR3 length: 12; D gene: TRBD1
CDR3 protein: CASSEFGYEQYF; CDR3 DNA: TGTGCCAGCAGTGAATTCGGCTACGAGCAGTACTTC; clone size: many; J gene: TRBJ2-7; V gene: TRBV6-1; CDR3 length: 12; D gene: -
CDR3 protein: CASSSTSGRAYNEQFF; CDR3 DNA: TGTGCCAGCAGCTCCACTAGCGGGAGGGCCTACAATGAGCAGTTCTTC; clone size: -; J gene: TRBJ2-1; V gene: TRBV7-3; CDR3 length: 16; D gene: TRBD2
CDR3 protein: CASSRTISSEQYF; CDR3 DNA: TGTGCCAGCAGTAGGACAATCTCCTCCGAGCAGTACTTC; clone size: many; J gene: TRBJ2-7; V gene: TRBV28; CDR3 length: 13; D gene: -
CDR3 protein: CASNPSGSGNTIYF; CDR3 DNA: TGTGCCAGCAACCCCTCAGGGTCTGGAAACACCATATATTTT; clone size: -; J gene: TRBJ1-3; V gene: TRBV6-2/TRBV6-3; CDR3 length: 14; D gene: -
CDR3 protein: CASSLGGMGQQNIQYF; CDR3 DNA: TGTGCCAGCAGTTTAGGGGGAATGGGACAGCAAAACATTCAGTACTTC; clone size: -; J gene: TRBJ2-4; V gene: TRBV28; CDR3 length: 16; D gene: TRBD1
CDR3 protein: CASSHGETQYF; CDR3 DNA: TGTGCCAGCAGCCACGGAGAGACCCAGTACTTC; clone size: many; J gene: TRBJ2-5; V gene: TRBV11-2; CDR3 length: 11; D gene: -
CDR3 protein: CSAIGRFNTGELFF; CDR3 DNA: TGCAGTGCTATCGGCAGGTTTAACACCGGGGAGCTGTTTTTT; clone size: -; J gene: TRBJ2-2; V gene: TRBV20-1; CDR3 length: 14; D gene: -
CDR3 protein: CASRPAGLGYGYTF; CDR3 DNA: TGTGCCAGCAGGCCAGCTGGGTTGGGCTATGGCTACACCTTC; clone size: many; J gene: TRBJ1-2; V gene: TRBV7-9; CDR3 length: 14; D gene: -
CDR3 protein: CSAGGGAGGGHNEQYF; CDR3 DNA: TGCAGTGCTGGGGGGGGCGCGGGGGGCGGCCACAACGAGCAGTACTTC; clone size: -; J gene: TRBJ2-7; V gene: TRBV20-1; CDR3 length: 16; D gene: TRBD2
CDR3 protein: CSASAPTIIQYF; CDR3 DNA: TGCAGTGCTAGCGCCCCGACGATTATTCAGTACTTC; clone size: -; J gene: TRBJ2-4; V gene: TRBV20-1; CDR3 length: 12; D gene: -
CDR3 protein: CASSHRGRVDEQYF; CDR3 DNA: TGTGCCAGCAGCCACAGGGGGCGCGTCGACGAGCAGTACTTC; clone size: many; J gene: TRBJ2-7; V gene: TRBV2; CDR3 length: 14; D gene: TRBD1